Shown below are 28 T cell receptor beta chains from a single sample sequenced in a study of long-term antiretroviral therapy in people with HIV. The run of the v3.0 immunoSEQ assay was at survey level. Method: immunoSEQ multiplex PCR; TCRdb's copy keeps in-frame clones and lacks some. The sample shows 20,000 or so clones, about nine tenths of them seen only once. The material sequenced was unsorted PBMCs, taken 0.2 years before starting antiretroviral therapy. The receptors here all came from a man between 18 and 29 years old with HIV.

The chain carries TRBV10-3 and TRBJ2-3, with D possibly being TRBD1 (5 bases). Germline V gives CDR1 ENHRY, CDR2 SYGVKD. The CDR3 loop spans 14 amino acids. Trimming shortened V by 8 bases and J by 3 bases, and 15 bases separated the two germline ends. The CDR3 DNA follows: TGTGCCATCGGCGAGACAGTCGCAACAGATACGCAGTATTTT. Amino acids: CAIGETVATDTQYF.

The chain uses TRBV7-3 and TRBJ2-2; the match to TRBD1 covers 7 bases. J was trimmed by 6 bases and V by 4 bases; bases with no gene match: 2. Per the germline V gene, CDR1 is SGHTA and CDR2 is FQGTGA. The CDR3 is 13 amino acids. Here the CDR3 DNA reads TGTGCCAGCAGCTACCAGGGGGCCGGGGAGCTGTTTTTT. This codes for CASSYQGAGELFF.

This sequence joins TRBV19 and TRBJ2-2; possibly TRBD1 for D (6 bases). From germline, CDR1 is LNHDA and CDR2 SQIVND (reference sequence). The length of the CDR3 is 14 residues. V lost 1 base and J lost 4, with 7 bases in between. The CDR3 sequence is CASSIGGGTGELFF. In nucleotides, the CDR3 is TGTGCCAGTAGTATAGGAGGGGGCACCGGGGAGCTGTTTTTT.

The V call is TRBV4-1, the J call TRBJ1-5, with D unresolved. Germline CDR1 and CDR2: MGHRA and YSYEKL. The CDR3 loop spans 16 amino acids. The ends were cut back, 0 bases at V and 0 bases at J, with 9 bases in the middle. The CDR3 region has the DNA TGCGCCAGCAGCCAAGATCCCGGTAATAGCAATCAGCCCCAGCATTTT. Residues: CASSQDPGNSNQPQHF.

The gene calls are TRBV9 and TRBJ2-5; no clear D. Trimming shortened V by 2 bases and J by 0 bases, and 5 bases separated the two germline ends. This CDR3 spans 13 amino acids. The germline CDR1 and CDR2 sequences are SGDLS and YYNGEE. CDR3: CASSVVDQETQYF. CDR3 sequence (DNA): TGTGCCAGCAGCGTGGTAGACCAAGAGACCCAGTACTTC.

The rearrangement joins TRBV27 to TRBJ1-4, with D unclear. V gave up 7 bases and J gave up 8 bases, with 14 bases separating them. Per the germline V gene, CDR1 is MNHEY and CDR2 is SMNVEV (reference sequence). There are 13 residues in the CDR3. The CDR3 loop reads CASMGPTEEKLFF. The DNA of the CDR3 is TGTGCCAGCATGGGCCCCACTGAGGAAAAACTGTTTTTT. Using reference TRBV27 and TRBJ1-4 for the parts outside the CDR3, the full variable domain is EAQVTQNPRYLITVTGKKLTVTCSQNMNHEYMSWYRQDPGLGLRQIYYSMNVEVTDKGDVPEGYKVSRKEKRNFPLILESPSPNQTSLYFCASMGPTEEKLFFGSGTQLSVL.

This chain connects TRBV29-1 to TRBJ2-3, with 13 bases lining up with TRBD2. CDR1 SQVTM and CDR2 ANQGSEA come from the germline V gene. The CDR3 has 15 residues. V lost 0 bases to trimming and J lost 7 bases; unmatched junction nucleotides: 4. The CDR3 coding sequence is TGCAGCGTTGAAGACGGGACTAGCGGGATCTATACGCAGTATTTT. Translation: CSVEDGTSGIYTQYF.

The chain recombines TRBV4-1 with TRBJ2-5; D may correspond to TRBD1 or TRBD2 (6 bases each). The germline gives CDR1 MGHRA, CDR2 YSYEKL. V lost 1 base to trimming and J lost 5 bases, with 14 bases between them. CDR3 length: 15 residues. DNA of the CDR3: TGCGCCAGCAGCCAAGGAAAACAGGGACTGGAGACCCAGTACTTC. This encodes CASSQGKQGLETQYF.

The rearrangement links TRBV7-9 to TRBJ2-7, with 7 bases matching TRBD1. The V and J ends lost 8 bases and 1 base, in that order; junction bases with no gene match: 2. Germline CDR1 is SEHNR and CDR2 is FQNEAQ (reference sequence). This CDR3 is 12 amino acids long. The CDR3 coding sequence is TGTGCCAGCGGGGACAGTTCCTACGAGCAGTACTTC. Residues: CASGDSSYEQYF.

V gene TRBV14 combines with J gene TRBJ2-1; D perhaps matches TRBD1 (5 bases). Per germline, CDR1 SGHDN and CDR2 FVKESK. Trimming took off 0 bases at V and 9 bases at J, with 6 bases between the two ends. This CDR3 contains 12 residues. CDR3: CASSQDRVEQFF. CDR3 coding DNA: TGTGCCAGCAGCCAAGACAGGGTTGAGCAGTTCTTC. Supplemented by reference TRBV14 and TRBJ2-1, the full variable domain reads EAGVTQFPSHSVIEKGQTVTLRCDPISGHDNLYWYRRVMGKEIKFLLHFVKESKQDESGMPNNRFLAERTGGTYSTLKVQPAELEDSGVYFCASSQDRVEQFFGPGTRLTVL.

V gene TRBV7-9 combines with J gene TRBJ2-1; 7 bases match TRBD2. The CDR3 length is 15 residues. J was trimmed by 9 bases and V by 4 bases; bases with no gene match: 12. Germline V gene data show CDR1 as SEHNR and CDR2 as FQNEAQ (reference sequence). For the CDR3, the DNA is TGTGCCAGCAGCTCGGGACTACACGAGGCGGGTGAGCAGTTCTTC. Residues: CASSSGLHEAGEQFF. Full variable domain (missing parts from reference TRBV7-9 and TRBJ2-1): DTGVSQNPRHKITKRGQNVTFRCDPISEHNRLYWYRQTLGQGPEFLTYFQNEAQLEKSRLLSDRFSAERPKGSFSTLEIQRTEQGDSAMYLCASSSGLHEAGEQFFGPGTRLTVL.

The V and J genes are TRBV10-3 and TRBJ2-3; 7 nucleotides align to TRBD2. Germline V gene data show CDR1 as ENHRY and CDR2 as SYGVKD. The CDR3 is 16 residues long. Losses at the gene ends were 4 bases for V and 2 bases for J; bases not matched to a gene: 9. The CDR3 region has the DNA TGTGCCATCAGTGCGCTGCTAGCGGATAACACAGATACGCAGTATTTT. Translation gives CAISALLADNTDTQYF.

The CDR3 here is CASTRGGARETQYF. For the CDR3, the DNA is TGTGCCAGCACACGCGGGGGGGCCAGGGAGACCCAGTACTTC. The J gene is TRBJ2-5, the V gene TRBV6-5; 9 bases fit TRBD2. Germline assignment: CDR1 MNHEY and CDR2 SVGAGI. There are 14 residues in the CDR3. The V and J ends lost 7 bases and 5 bases, in that order; junction bases with no gene match: 8.

Here the CDR3 reads CASSGLGQSTDTQYF. CDR3 nucleotides: TGTGCCAGCAGCGGGTTAGGACAGAGCACAGATACGCAGTATTTT. The genes are TRBV6-6 and TRBJ2-3, with D possibly matching TRBD1 (6 bases). The CDR3 spans 15 residues. Trimming took 6 bases from V and 0 from J, leaving 13 bases between them. The germline gives CDR1 MNHNY, CDR2 SVGAGI (reference sequence).

The chain uses TRBV30 and TRBJ2-5; 7 positions match TRBD1. Losses at the gene ends were 1 base for V and 8 bases for J; bases not matched to a gene: 13. Germline-derived CDR1 and CDR2 are GTSNPN and SVGIG (reference sequence). The CDR3 consists of 15 residues. DNA of the CDR3: TGTGCCTGGAGTGCCGACGACAGGGTGAGGCCTACCCAGTACTTC. Translating it yields CAWSADDRVRPTQYF.

This chain connects TRBV30 to TRBJ1-2, with a weak D call TRBD1 (5 bases). There are 14 residues in the CDR3. V gave up 4 bases and J gave up 4 bases, with 16 bases separating them. Germline V gene sequence: CDR1 GTSNPN, CDR2 SVGIG (reference sequence). CDR3 sequence: CAWKLGLGAYGYTF. CDR3 DNA: TGTGCCTGGAAATTGGGGTTAGGGGCCTATGGCTACACCTTC.

The chain couples TRBV15 to TRBJ1-1, with a weak D call TRBD1 (6 bases). CDR1 is LNHNV, CDR2 YYDKDF, per germline (reference sequence). CDR3 length: 15 amino acids. V was shortened by 1 base and J by 1 base, with 10 bases between the two germline ends. This chain's CDR3 is CATSRGDRRNTEAFF. The CDR3 DNA follows: TGTGCCACCAGCAGAGGCGACAGGCGGAACACTGAAGCTTTCTTT.

This clone was seen more than once but under ten times. The DNA of the CDR3 is TGTGCCAGCAGCTTAACCGACAGTCTGGGCTACGAGCAGTACTTC. Protein: CASSLTDSLGYEQYF. The chain links TRBV11-1 to TRBJ2-7, with D maybe TRBD1 (5 bases). This CDR3 is built from 15 residues. Germline assignment: CDR1 SGHAT and CDR2 FQDESV (reference sequence). Trimming pared 2 bases from V and 3 bases from J, leaving 14 bases between. Variable domain in full (rest from reference TRBV11-1 and TRBJ2-7): EAEVAQSPRYKITEKSQAVAFWCDPISGHATLYWYRQILGQGPELLVQFQDESVVDDSQLPKDRFSAERLKGVDSTLKIQPAELGDSAMYLCASSLTDSLGYEQYFGPGTRLTVT.

The rearrangement uses TRBV11-2 and TRBJ2-5, with D perhaps matching TRBD2 (5 bases). The CDR3 spans 17 residues. Deletions cut 1 base from V and 3 bases from J, with 18 bases between. The germline gives CDR1 SGHAT, CDR2 FQNNGV. CDR3 region: CASSLGDAFGEKETQYF. Here the CDR3 DNA reads TGTGCCAGCAGCTTAGGGGATGCTTTCGGGGAAAAAGAGACCCAGTACTTC.

Written as DNA, the CDR3 is TGTGCCAGCAGCTTAGAGACAGGGGGTAATTCACCCCTCCACTTT. Amino acids: CASSLETGGNSPLHF. The rearrangement uses TRBV7-8 and TRBJ1-6; 9 bases line up with TRBD1. The J segment lost 6 bases and the V segment lost 1 base, leaving 1 base of the junction unmatched. The CDR3 is 15 residues long. Germline V CDR1 and CDR2: SGHVS, FQNEAQ.

The genes are TRBV29-1 and TRBJ2-5; TRBD1 is a possible D gene (6 bases). The germline CDR1 and CDR2 sequences are SQVTM and ANQGSEA. This CDR3 has 12 residues. The germline V and J ends were trimmed by 7 bases and 7 bases, with 16 bases remaining between them. In DNA form, the CDR3 reads TGCAGCGAGATAAAGGGGGAAGGGACCCAGTACTTC. It codes for CSEIKGEGTQYF.

This clone was detected only a few times. For the CDR3, the DNA is TGTGCCAGCAGCTTTTCGACAGGGATCACCGGGGAGCTGTTTTTT. It translates to CASSFSTGITGELFF. This chain links TRBV7-9 with TRBJ2-2; 7 nucleotides match TRBD1. The germline V gene has CDR1 SEHNR and CDR2 FQNEAQ (reference sequence). This CDR3 has 15 residues. Unmatched junction bases numbered 5, after V lost 3 bases and J lost 4 bases.

The V call is TRBV4-2, the J call TRBJ2-7; TRBD2 matches 7 bases. The CDR3 contains 16 residues. V lost 1 base and J lost 5; bases outside the gene matches: 11. CDR1 and CDR2 (germline): LGHNA, YNFKEQ. CDR3 DNA sequence: TGTGCCAGCAGCCAAGCTTTGAGGGAGGGCCACCACGAGCAGTACTTC. Residues: CASSQALREGHHEQYF.

The chain uses TRBV7-9 and TRBJ2-3; 7 bases match TRBD1. Germline V gene lookup returns CDR1 SEHNR and CDR2 FQNEAQ (reference sequence). After removal of 5 bases from V and 4 bases from J, the junction contained 12 bases not matched to a gene. The CDR3 length is 16 residues. The CDR3 sequence: CASSPRTGEGPDTQYF. The CDR3 region has the DNA TGTGCCAGCAGCCCTAGAACAGGGGAAGGACCAGATACGCAGTATTTT.

V and J are TRBV4-2 and TRBJ2-5; either TRBD1 or TRBD2 may supply D (6 bases each). Germline-derived CDR1 and CDR2 are LGHNA and YNFKEQ. With 3 bases removed from V and 5 bases from J, the gap between germline ends came to 10 bases. This CDR3 has 13 residues. CDR3 amino acids: CASSQLGGETQYF. The DNA of the CDR3 is TGTGCCAGCAGCCAGCTAGGGGGGGAGACCCAGTACTTC.

The chain joins TRBV5-1 to TRBJ2-6, with D possibly TRBD1 on 5 matching bases. CDR1 is SGHRS, CDR2 YFSETQ, per germline. The V end was cut by 4 bases, the J end by 2 bases, with 10 bases between. This CDR3 spans 15 amino acids. The CDR3 nucleotides are TGCGCCAGCAGCCCTACAGGAACTGGGGCCAACGTCCTGACTTTC. Translated: CASSPTGTGANVLTF. Drawing the rest from reference TRBV5-1 and TRBJ2-6, the complete variable domain is KAGVTQTPRYLIKTRGQQVTLSCSPISGHRSVSWYQQTPGQGLQFLFEYFSETQRNKGNFPGRFSGRQFSNSRSEMNVSTLELGDSALYLCASSPTGTGANVLTFGAGSRLTVL.

The rearrangement uses TRBV7-9 and TRBJ2-5; no firm D call. The J call may be incorrect, as the DNA end agrees better with TRBJ2-7. The CDR3 sequence is 12 residues long. The germline V gene encodes CDR1 SEHNR and CDR2 FQNEAQ (reference sequence). The CDR3 reads CATGFRTYEQYF. The CDR3, as DNA: TGTGCCACGGGCTTCAGGACCTACGAGCAGTACTTC.

The V gene is TRBV6-6, the J gene TRBJ1-1; D is perhaps TRBD1 (6 bases). The CDR3 has 16 amino acids. Germline V gives CDR1 MNHNY, CDR2 SVGAGI (reference sequence). Trimming pared 6 bases from V and 3 bases from J, leaving 20 bases between. Here the CDR3 DNA reads TGTGCCAGCAGCCCTCCGTGGGGGCGCTTGGACACTGAAGCTTTCTTT. Encoded protein: CASSPPWGRLDTEAFF.